What follows is one T cell receptor beta chain and its context. Germline CDR1 SGDLS, CDR2 YYNGEE. V lost 4 bases to trimming and J lost 6 bases, with 16 bases between them. The CDR3 has 15 amino acids. The sample originates from a study of blood T cell repertoires in COVID-19. Profiling relied on immunoSEQ multiplex PCR, and the TCRdb table lists in-frame clones only, not all of them. Of some 250,000 clones in the sample, 82% were seen once. The receptor was derived from a woman aged 55 to 70 with active or convalescent COVID-19. The genes are TRBV9 and TRBJ1-4, with D tentatively TRBD1 (5 bases). Sequencing was performed on peripheral blood. CDR3 DNA: TGTGCCAGCAGCCTCGGTGGGGTGGGGCATGAAAAACTGTTTTTT. Translating it yields CASSLGGVGHEKLFF.